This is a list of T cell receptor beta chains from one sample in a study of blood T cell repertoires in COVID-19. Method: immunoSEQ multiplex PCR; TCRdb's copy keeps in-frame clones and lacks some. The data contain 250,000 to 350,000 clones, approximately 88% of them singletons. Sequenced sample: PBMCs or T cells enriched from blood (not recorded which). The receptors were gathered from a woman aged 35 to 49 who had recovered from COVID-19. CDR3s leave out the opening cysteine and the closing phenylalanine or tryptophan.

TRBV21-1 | ASSNHSGAGGLQPQH
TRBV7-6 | ASSLESPDRGYSRAGELF
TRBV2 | ASSEETRGRKLF
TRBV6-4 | ASKTRWTAYYEQY
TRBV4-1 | ASSPGLAGGGMETQY
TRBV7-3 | ASSPQGLKETQY
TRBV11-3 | ASSLISGAGELF
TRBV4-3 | ASSQRGQGVLEQF
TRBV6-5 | ASSYRQRATNEKLF
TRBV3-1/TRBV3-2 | ASREGEGTQY
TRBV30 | AWREVGQGLNSPLH
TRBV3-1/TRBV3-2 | ASSQGGLAGVYEQY
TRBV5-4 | ASSSGTSGNNEQF
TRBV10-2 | ASSDLTGSDQAF
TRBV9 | ASDGTSGNTGELF
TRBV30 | AWSLRVADTQY
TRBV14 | ASSQAANYGYT
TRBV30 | AWSLGEGKLF
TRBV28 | ASSLLSYEQY
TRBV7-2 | ASSSSGVYGYT
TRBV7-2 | ASSPGPGLANQQY
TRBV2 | ASTGTGGNGEQY
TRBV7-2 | ASSLGPGMNTEAF
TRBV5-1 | ASSLQAGRTDTQY
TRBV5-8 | ASSPRDTNEKLF
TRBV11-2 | ASSLDGGRGYEQY
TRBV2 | ASRNRDSYEQY
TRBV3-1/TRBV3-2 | ASSLGTSGPYEQY
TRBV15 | ATSRDFLHPQSHDTQY
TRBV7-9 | ASSPPSAGAYNEQF
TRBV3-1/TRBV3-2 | ASSQDLGLAGITVYNEQF
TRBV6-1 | ASSELYPQY
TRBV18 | ASSPLRTETQY
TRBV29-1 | SALTGGRTEAF
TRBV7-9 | ASSLGTRGPLETQY
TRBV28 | ASSSAEEVESVYGYT
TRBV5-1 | ASSVTGSTDTQY
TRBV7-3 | ASSFDRAETQY